This entry describes one T cell receptor beta chain. This specimen comes from a study of blood T cell repertoires in COVID-19. About the research overall: PBMCs, B-cell-depleted T cells, or T cells provided the cDNA or gDNA that made up the material.

Authors' analysis steps: By means of reference gene primer amplification, nucleated cell counts were estimated. TCRdb keeps only in-frame clones here, not all; method: immunoSEQ multiplex PCR. V and J calls and clone size are as listed in that table; D and trimming were resolved from the DNA. Among hundreds of thousands of clones listed, roughly 89% were seen once. Deletions cut 0 bases from V and 4 bases from J, with 22 bases between. Germline lookup yields CDR1 LGHNA and CDR2 YNFKEQ. The CDR3 is 19 amino acids. The V call is TRBV4-2, the J call TRBJ2-1, with D hard to call. The sequencing input was peripheral blood. The sequence derives from a woman aged 25-40 years with active or convalescent COVID-19. CDR3 DNA sequence: TGTGCCAGCAGCCAAGATCCGACCAGGCCACAGCACTTTTACAATGAGCAGTTCTTC. Protein sequence: CASSQDPTRPQHFYNEQFF.